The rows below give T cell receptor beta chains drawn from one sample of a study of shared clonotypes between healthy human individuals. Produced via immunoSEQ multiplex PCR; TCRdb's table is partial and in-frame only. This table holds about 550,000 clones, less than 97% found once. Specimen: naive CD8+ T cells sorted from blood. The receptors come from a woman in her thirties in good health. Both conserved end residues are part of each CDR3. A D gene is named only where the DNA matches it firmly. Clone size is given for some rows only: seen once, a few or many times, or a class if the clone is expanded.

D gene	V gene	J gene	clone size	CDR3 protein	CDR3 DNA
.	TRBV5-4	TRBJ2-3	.	CASRLGHANVDTQYF	TGTGCCAGCAGGCTAGGTCACGCCAATGTGGATACGCAGTATTTT
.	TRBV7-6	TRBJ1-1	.	CASSNPQGANTEAFF	TGTGCCAGCAGCAATCCACAGGGCGCTAACACTGAAGCTTTCTTT
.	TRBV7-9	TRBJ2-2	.	CASSSSSTGELFF	TGTGCCAGCAGCTCCAGTAGCACCGGGGAGCTGTTTTTT
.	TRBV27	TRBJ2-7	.	CASSLSILARYEQYF	TGTGCCAGCAGTTTATCGATACTAGCTCGCTACGAGCAGTACTTC
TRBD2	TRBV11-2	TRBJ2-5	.	CASSYIAGEGETQYF	TGTGCCAGCAGCTACATAGCGGGAGAGGGAGAGACCCAGTACTTC
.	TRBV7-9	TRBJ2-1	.	CASSINEQFF	TGTGCCAGCAGCATTAATGAGCAGTTCTTC
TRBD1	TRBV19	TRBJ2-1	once	CASGWGQGNEQFF	TGTGCCAGCGGGTGGGGACAGGGCAATGAGCAGTTCTTC
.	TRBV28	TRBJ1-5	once	CASSSRVGISSNQPQHF	TGTGCCAGCAGCTCAAGAGTTGGGATTTCTAGCAATCAGCCCCAGCATTTT
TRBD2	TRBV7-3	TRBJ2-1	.	CASSDNSGTYNEQFF	TGTGCCAGCAGCGATAATAGCGGGACTTACAATGAGCAGTTCTTC
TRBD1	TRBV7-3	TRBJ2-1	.	CASSPDRDEQFF	TGTGCCAGCAGCCCCGACAGGGATGAGCAGTTCTTC
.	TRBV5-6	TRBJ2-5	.	CASSYLGWGETQYF	TGTGCCAGCAGCTACCTTGGGTGGGGAGAGACCCAGTACTTC
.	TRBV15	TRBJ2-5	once	CATSRDRGWAKTQYF	TGTGCCACCAGCAGAGATCGAGGGTGGGCAAAGACCCAGTACTTC
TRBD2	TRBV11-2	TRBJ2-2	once	CASSLELWREGSGELFF	TGTGCCAGCAGCTTAGAACTATGGCGGGAGGGATCCGGGGAGCTGTTTTTT
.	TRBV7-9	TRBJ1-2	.	CASSLDSSNYGYTF	TGTGCCAGCAGCCTGGACAGTAGTAACTATGGCTACACCTTC
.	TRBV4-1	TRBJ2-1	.	CASSQDLWNEQFF	TGCGCCAGCAGCCAAGATCTGTGGAATGAGCAGTTCTTC
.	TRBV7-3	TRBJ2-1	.	CASSLSGSRGERQFF	TGTGCCAGCAGCTTAAGCGGGTCGAGGGGAGAGAGGCAGTTCTTC
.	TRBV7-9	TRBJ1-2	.	CASLQGGANYGYTF	TGTGCCAGCCTCCAGGGAGGAGCTAACTATGGCTACACCTTC
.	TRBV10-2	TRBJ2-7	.	CASGVGYEQYF	TGCGCCAGTGGGGTCGGCTACGAGCAGTACTTC
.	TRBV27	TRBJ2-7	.	CASSPPWGTGGHSSYEQYF	TGTGCCAGCAGTCCACCTTGGGGAACGGGGGGCCACTCCTCCTACGAGCAGTACTTC